These T cell receptor beta chains were read from a single sample in a study of blood T cell repertoires in COVID-19. The data were produced by immunoSEQ multiplex PCR, yet TCRdb's version contains in-frame clones alone and is incomplete. The sample carries tens of thousands of clones, around 74% recorded once. Sequenced material: peripheral blood. Receptors were obtained from a woman of 80 years or more with acute or convalescent COVID-19. Each CDR3 is given with its conserved first and last residue. Fields, in order: clone size, J gene, D gene, V gene, CDR3 DNA, CDR3 protein. The D gene is left open where the match is weak. Clone size is stated in some rows and not others, as once, few, many or a class when expanded.

. TRBJ1-2 . TRBV14 TGTGCCAGCAGCCTACGACGACAGGTCGGTAACGTCTATGGCTACACCTTC CASSLRRQVGNVYGYTF
few TRBJ1-6 . TRBV7-2 TGTGCCAGCAGCTTAGTAGCAGCCACCGGACCCCTCCACTTT CASSLVAATGPLHF
. TRBJ1-1 TRBD1 TRBV12-5 TGTGCTAGTGGTTCTTCAGGGGGCCGAGTCACTGAAGCTTTCTTT CASGSSGGRVTEAFF
. TRBJ2-7 TRBD2 TRBV7-2 TGTGCCAGCAGCTTAAGTGCTAGCGGGAGGGGGGAGTACGAGCAGTACTTC CASSLSASGRGEYEQYF
. TRBJ2-1 TRBD2 TRBV5-1 TGCGCCAGCAGCTTACGACCCCTTGGTAGCGGGCAGGGCAATGAGCAGTTCTTC CASSLRPLGSGQGNEQFF
. TRBJ2-5 TRBD2 TRBV9 TGTGCCAGCAGCGAAAGGGAGGGGAGCATAGAGACCCAGTACTTC CASSEREGSIETQYF
. TRBJ2-7 TRBD2 TRBV2 TGTGCCAGCAGTGAAGCCCTAGGGCGGGAGGGTTACGAGCAGTACTTC CASSEALGREGYEQYF
. TRBJ1-5 TRBD1 TRBV10-2 TGCGCCAGCAGTGGGACAGGGGTAAATCAGCCCCAGCATTTT CASSGTGVNQPQHF
once TRBJ1-1 . TRBV11-2 TGTGCCAGCAGCTTGGGGGGGCTTGGCACTGAAGCTTTCTTT CASSLGGLGTEAFF
. TRBJ2-5 . TRBV24-1 TGTGCCACCAGTGACTCCGGACAGGGAGGGGGGGAGACCCAGTACTTC CATSDSGQGGGETQYF
. TRBJ2-7 TRBD1 TRBV12-3/TRBV12-4 TGTGCCAGCAGCCTCGACAGGGTCGGCGAGCAGTACTTC CASSLDRVGEQYF
. TRBJ2-5 . TRBV4-2 TGTGCCAGCAGCCAAGAAAGGAGCTCGGTTCGGGAGACCCGGTACTTC CASSQERSSVRETRYF
. TRBJ1-1 . TRBV5-1 TGCGCCAGCAGCCCGCTACAGGGACGGGTGAGGGATCCCACTGAAGCTTTCTTT CASSPLQGRVRDPTEAFF
few TRBJ2-1 . TRBV6-5 TGTGCCAGCAGTTACTCCGCGGGAAACTTCGGACATGAGCAGTTCTTC CASSYSAGNFGHEQFF
. TRBJ1-1 . TRBV7-6 TGTGCCAGCAGCTTATCCGGGGGGGGTACTGAAGCTTTCTTT CASSLSGGGTEAFF
few TRBJ2-2 . TRBV7-7 TGTGCTAGCAGCTTAGCCCCTTCTCTAGCGACCGGGGAGCTGTTTTTT CASSLAPSLATGELFF
once TRBJ2-3 . TRBV11-3 TGTGCCAGCAGCTTAGACCTAGTGAAAGATACGCAGTATTTT CASSLDLVKDTQYF
. TRBJ1-3 TRBD1 TRBV28 TGTGCCAGCAGACCAAGGACAGGGGGCGAGGGAAACACCATATATTTT CASRPRTGGEGNTIYF
. TRBJ2-7 TRBD1 TRBV28 TGTGCCAGCAGAGAAACCGGGACAGGGGCGGGCGAGCAGTACTTC CASRETGTGAGEQYF
. TRBJ2-3 . TRBV11-3 TGTGCCAGCAGCCCCTCGGGACTCATCACAGATACGCAGTATTTT CASSPSGLITDTQYF
. TRBJ1-3 TRBD1 TRBV28 TGTGCCAGCAGCCGGGGACAGGGAATCAACACCATATATTTT CASSRGQGINTIYF
. TRBJ2-7 TRBD1 TRBV15 TGTGCCACCAGCAGAGATCGTGGCAGGGGGTCCTACGAGCAGTACTTC CATSRDRGRGSYEQYF
. TRBJ2-1 TRBD2 TRBV19 TGTGCCAGTAGTAGGCTAGCGGGAGACCGGAATGAGCAGTTCTTC CASSRLAGDRNEQFF
. TRBJ1-5 . TRBV6-5 TGTGCCAGCAGTTACTCGGGGGCAGGGAATCAGCCCCAGCATTTT CASSYSGAGNQPQHF
. TRBJ1-1 TRBD1 TRBV19 TGTGCCAGTAGTTTCGGACAGGGCAAGAACACTGAAGCTTTCTTT CASSFGQGKNTEAFF
. TRBJ2-2 . TRBV2 TGTGCCAGCAGGCCCCCCACCGGGACCGGGGAGCTGTTTTTT CASRPPTGTGELFF
few TRBJ1-4 . TRBV7-3 TGTGCCAGCAGCTTACGGGGTCGCACTAATGAAAAACTGTTTTTT CASSLRGRTNEKLFF
. TRBJ2-5 . TRBV25-1 TGTGCCAGCAGGGAGGGAGTTGGAGAGACCCAGTACTTC CASREGVGETQYF
once TRBJ1-1 . TRBV28 TGTGCCAGCAGGGAAGTCACGGAGGCCACTGAAGCTTTCTTT CASREVTEATEAFF
few TRBJ1-5 TRBD1 TRBV19 TGTGCCACCACAGGGGGCAGAGGGCCCCAGCATTTT CATTGGRGPQHF
. TRBJ2-2 TRBD1 TRBV2 TGTGCCAGCAAATCGACAGGGGCCGACACCGGGGAGCTGTTTTTT CASKSTGADTGELFF
. TRBJ1-6 TRBD1 TRBV7-9 TGTGCCAGCAGCTTAGATCGGACAGGGGTCTATAATTCACCCCTCCACTTT CASSLDRTGVYNSPLHF
. TRBJ1-1 . TRBV20-1 TGCAGTGCTAGTGACGGGAGCACTGAAGCTTTCTTT CSASDGSTEAFF
. TRBJ2-3 TRBD2 TRBV10-3 TGTGCCATCAGTTGGGGACTAGTAGGCACAGATACGCAGTATTTT CAISWGLVGTDTQYF
. TRBJ2-3 TRBD1 TRBV28 TGTGCCAGCATTCATGGGACAGGGGGCCTCACAGATACGCAGTATTTT CASIHGTGGLTDTQYF
. TRBJ2-3 TRBD2 TRBV5-6 TGTGCCAGCAGACTCTCCCCCGGGAGGGGACCAGATACGCAGTATTTT CASRLSPGRGPDTQYF
. TRBJ2-7 TRBD2 TRBV5-1 TGCGCCAGCAGCTTGGGTTTCGGCGGGAGGGCCGGATACGAGCAGTACTTC CASSLGFGGRAGYEQYF
. TRBJ2-7 TRBD1 TRBV11-2 TGTGCCAGCAGCTTACCCACCGAGGGGACAGGGAACTACGAGCAGTACTTC CASSLPTEGTGNYEQYF
once TRBJ1-5 TRBD1 TRBV5-5 TGTGCCAGCAGCTTGGGCAGGGGGAGTCAGCCCCAGCATTTT CASSLGRGSQPQHF
. TRBJ2-1 TRBD1 TRBV3-1/TRBV3-2 TGTGCCAGCAGCCGCTTTCGGACAGGGGGAGGAGCGGGGTCCAATGAGCAGTTCTTC CASSRFRTGGGAGSNEQFF
. TRBJ1-2 TRBD1 TRBV28 TGTGCCAGCGCCCGACAGGGGGTGGACTATGGCTACACCTTC CASARQGVDYGYTF
. TRBJ1-2 . TRBV5-1 TGCGCCAGCAGCTTGTTCAGGGGTCGTAGCTACACCTTC CASSLFRGRSYTF
few TRBJ1-3 . TRBV11-2 TGTGCCAGCAGCTTTCGCCAAACCACAGTGGCTGGAAACACCATATATTTT CASSFRQTTVAGNTIYF
. TRBJ1-6 TRBD1 TRBV6-2/TRBV6-3 TGTGCCAGCAGTTGGGACAGGGAGGCTTCACCCCTCCACTTT CASSWDREASPLHF
. TRBJ2-7 TRBD1 TRBV11-2 TGTGCCAGCAGCTTGAGGGGACAGGGTTTTTCCTACGAGCAGTACTTC CASSLRGQGFSYEQYF
. TRBJ2-3 TRBD2 TRBV5-5 TGTGCCAGCAGCCAAACTAGCGGGAGTCCGCAGTATTTT CASSQTSGSPQYF
. TRBJ1-5 . TRBV28 TGTGCCAGCTGCGGGGATCCTAGCAATCAGCCCCAGCATTTT CASCGDPSNQPQHF
few TRBJ2-6 TRBD1 TRBV3-1/TRBV3-2 TGTGCCAGCAGCCCACACGGGACAGACCCCTCTGGGGCCAACGTCCTGACTTTC CASSPHGTDPSGANVLTF
few TRBJ2-3 TRBD1 TRBV10-1 TGCGCCAGCAGTGAGTCGAGGGGGCGAACAGATACGCAGTATTTT CASSESRGRTDTQYF